Below, 22 T cell receptor beta chains from the same sample are listed, as sequenced in a study of Tregs in tolerant kidney transplant recipients. Data came from immunoSEQ multiplex PCR; TCRdb stores just in-frame clones and leaves some out. Counted here are under 300,000 clones, about 80% occurring once; the ten biggest clones make up 0.5% to 0.65%. The source material was CD4+ T cells from blood. The source of these receptors is a human donor in good health.

The CDR3 DNA reads TGTGCCAGCAGTGAAATGGGGACCTATGGCTACACCTTC. It specifies CASSEMGTYGYTF. V usage is TRBV6-1 and J usage is TRBJ1-2; TRBD1 is a possible D gene (5 bases). The V end lost 2 bases, the J end lost 4 bases, and 8 bases lay between the germline ends. This CDR3 is built from 13 residues. Germline CDR1 is MNHNS and CDR2 is SASEGT.

This clone has just a few counts. The chain is built from TRBV10-2 and TRBJ1-2; 10 bases are a match to TRBD1. J was trimmed by 4 bases and V by 5 bases; bases with no gene match: 10. The CDR3 is 16 residues long. In germline, CDR1 is WSHSY, CDR2 SAAADI. CDR3 bases: TGCGCCAGCAGTCTCCTTGGACAGGGGGTGGGCTATGGCTACACCTTC. As protein: CASSLLGQGVGYGYTF.

This clone occurred a few times. This chain joins TRBV7-9 and TRBJ2-5; D is uncertain. CDR3 length equals 14 residues. Trimming stripped 10 bases from V and 5 bases from J, with 20 bases between. CDR1 and CDR2 (germline): SEHNR, FQNEAQ (reference sequence). The CDR3 reads CATTERASRETQYF. CDR3 nucleotides: TGTGCCACTACAGAACGGGCTAGTAGGGAGACCCAGTACTTC.

For this clone: This sample includes further DNA sequences coding for the same CDR3. V is TRBV6-4 and J is TRBJ2-1; 15 bases map to TRBD2. J was trimmed by 9 bases and V by 3 bases; bases with no gene match: 6. In germline, CDR1 is MRHNA, CDR2 SNTAGT. The CDR3 totals 16 residues. CDR3 nucleotides: TGTGCCAGCAGTGATACGGGACTAGCGGGAGGTCGTGAGCAGTTCTTC. This translates into CASSDTGLAGGREQFF.

CDR3 bases: TGTGCCAGCTCGACAACGGGACAGGGAGATGAAAAACTGTTTTTT. Its protein is CASSTTGQGDEKLFF. The rearrangement links TRBV18 to TRBJ1-4, with 9 bases matching TRBD1. The V segment lost 6 bases and the J segment 6 bases; nucleotides outside the gene matches: 8. Germline-derived CDR1 and CDR2 are KGHSH and LQKENI. This CDR3 is built from 15 residues.

The count of this clone is one. The genes are TRBV5-8 and TRBJ2-1; the match to TRBD1 covers 11 bases. CDR1 is SGHTS and CDR2 is YDEGEE in the germline V gene. The CDR3 spans 17 residues. The trim removed 1 base at V and 4 bases at J, leaving 7 bases unmatched. CDR3 in amino acids: CASSLKGTGGWYNEQFF. The CDR3 DNA reads as TGTGCCAGCAGCTTGAAAGGGACAGGGGGGTGGTACAATGAGCAGTTCTTC.

This chain uses TRBV30 with TRBJ2-3; TRBD1 aligns across 10 bases. Germline CDR1 is GTSNPN and CDR2 is SVGIG (reference sequence). The CDR3 is made up of 16 amino acids. With V trimmed by 4 bases and J by 2 bases, 9 bases remained unmatched. CDR3 DNA sequence: TGTGCCTGGACGAGGACCGGGACAGGGGTCACAGATACGCAGTATTTT. Translating gives CAWTRTGTGVTDTQYF.

This rearrangement joins TRBV30 to TRBJ1-1, with a possible D match to TRBD1 (6 bases). This CDR3 comprises 17 residues. Germline lookup yields CDR1 GTSNPN and CDR2 SVGIG (reference sequence). V was shortened by 2 bases and J by 1 base, with 20 bases between the two germline ends. The CDR3 coding sequence is TGTGCCTGGAGTCCGCCGATGGGGGCAGCAAAGAACACTGAAGCTTTCTTT. Translating gives CAWSPPMGAAKNTEAFF.

This chain joins TRBV6-5 and TRBJ1-2, with a tentative D call TRBD1 (5 bases). The CDR3 spans 14 residues. Between the trimmed V and J ends, which lost 6 bases and 4 bases, there was a span of 15 bases. Germline CDR1 and CDR2: MNHEY and SVGAGI. The CDR3 DNA reads TGTGCCAGCAGCCCCCGACAGCGACTCTATGGCTACACCTTC. Its translation is CASSPRQRLYGYTF.

The chain links TRBV4-1 to TRBJ2-5; 8 nucleotides line up with TRBD2. The CDR3 covers 15 residues. Per germline, CDR1 MGHRA and CDR2 YSYEKL. Unmatched junction bases numbered 7, after V lost 3 bases and J lost 4 bases. The CDR3, as DNA: TGCGCCAGCAGCCAGGGGGCGGGAGGCTTAGAGACCCAGTACTTC. It codes for CASSQGAGGLETQYF.

The V gene is TRBV4-1, the J gene TRBJ1-3; 8 nucleotides agree with TRBD1. With 1 base clipped from V and 1 base from J, the junction kept 3 bases outside the gene matches. The CDR3 length is 16 residues. Germline V CDR1 and CDR2: MGHRA, YSYEKL. CDR3 amino acids: CASSQATGASGNTIYF. CDR3 DNA sequence: TGCGCCAGCAGCCAAGCGACAGGGGCATCTGGAAACACCATATATTTT.

This clone was observed a few times. The chain couples TRBV2 to TRBJ1-4; possibly TRBD1 for D (6 bases). Germline V gene data show CDR1 as SNHLY and CDR2 as FYNNEI. There are 14 residues in the CDR3. The ends were cut back, 6 bases at V and 8 bases at J, with 16 bases in the middle. The CDR3 sequence is CASSRGRQGEKLFF. CDR3 DNA: TGTGCCAGCAGCCGGGGGCGGCAAGGGGAAAAACTGTTTTTT.

V is TRBV10-3 and J is TRBJ2-7; the match to TRBD1 covers 7 bases. The ends lost 5 bases at V and 7 bases at J; junction bases unmatched: 11. The CDR3 loop spans 14 amino acids. Per germline, CDR1 ENHRY and CDR2 SYGVKD. The CDR3 spells CAISRDSESWEQYF. DNA for the CDR3: TGTGCCATCAGTCGGGACAGTGAATCCTGGGAGCAGTACTTC.

The chain combines TRBV13 with TRBJ1-2; D possibly corresponds to TRBD1 (5 bases). There are 14 residues in the CDR3. CDR1 PRHDT and CDR2 FYEKMQ come from the germline V gene (reference sequence). V dropped 2 bases and J dropped 4 bases, with 11 bases sitting between them. CDR3 in amino acids: CASSLQGRFYGYTF. CDR3 nucleotide sequence: TGTGCCAGCAGCTTACAGGGACGGTTCTATGGCTACACCTTC.

The chain couples TRBV25-1 to TRBJ1-5, with D possibly matching TRBD1 (5 bases). Trimming shortened V by 7 bases and J by 7 bases, and 14 bases separated the two germline ends. Germline V gene sequence: CDR1 MGHDK, CDR2 SYGVNS. The CDR3 loop spans 13 amino acids. The CDR3, as DNA: TGTGCCAGCACGGGGGGGGACGCGCAGCCCCAGCATTTT. It codes for CASTGGDAQPQHF.

The rearrangement links TRBV29-1 to TRBJ1-5; a weak D match, TRBD1 (6 bases). CDR1 is SQVTM and CDR2 is ANQGSEA in the germline V gene. This CDR3 spans 13 amino acids. Trimming took 7 bases from V and 4 from J, leaving 14 bases between them. The CDR3 is CSALTGDNQPQHF. DNA for the CDR3: TGCAGCGCCCTGACAGGAGATAATCAGCCCCAGCATTTT.

This sequence joins TRBV27 and TRBJ1-1, with 9 nucleotides matching TRBD1. V was clipped by 4 bases and J by 1 base; unmatched bases: 7. Germline CDR1 and CDR2: MNHEY and SMNVEV (reference sequence). The CDR3 consists of 16 residues. CDR3: CASSSHRGRGNTEAFF. In DNA form, the CDR3 reads TGTGCCAGCAGTTCCCACAGGGGGCGCGGGAACACTGAAGCTTTCTTT.

The CDR3 region is CATSRSTGDEAFF. The CDR3 nucleotides read TGTGCCACCAGCAGATCCACGGGGGATGAAGCTTTCTTT. The V and J genes are TRBV15 and TRBJ1-1, with D perhaps matching TRBD1 (5 bases). Deletions cut 2 bases from V and 7 bases from J, with 11 bases between. Germline CDR1 is LNHNV and CDR2 is YYDKDF (reference sequence). The CDR3 loop spans 13 amino acids.

The chain is built from TRBV6-5 and TRBJ1-2; no firm D call. V lost 5 bases and J 4 bases, leaving 11 bases between the germline ends. CDR1 is MNHEY, CDR2 SVGAGI, per germline. This CDR3 region has 13 residues. The CDR3 DNA reads as TGTGCCAGCAGTCGAAGGGAGCGCTATGGCTACACCTTC. Amino acids: CASSRRERYGYTF.

V gene TRBV29-1 combines with J gene TRBJ2-1, with 10 bases matching TRBD2. Germline lookup yields CDR1 SQVTM and CDR2 ANQGSEA. V shed 7 bases and J 4 bases; nucleotides not matched to a gene: 13. CDR3 length: 16 amino acids. CDR3 coding DNA: TGCAGCGGACGACCGTTAGCGGGGGGAATATACAATGAGCAGTTCTTC. This sequence encodes CSGRPLAGGIYNEQFF.

The chain combines TRBV19 with TRBJ1-1; D unclear. V lost 6 bases to trimming and J lost 1 base, with 9 bases between them. CDR3 length equals 13 residues. Germline V gene data show CDR1 as LNHDA and CDR2 as SQIVND (reference sequence). For the CDR3, the DNA is TGTGCCAGTAGATTCAGTAGGAACACTGAAGCTTTCTTT. Its protein is CASRFSRNTEAFF. Drawing the rest from reference TRBV19 and TRBJ1-1, the complete variable domain is DGGITQSPKYLFRKEGQNVTLSCEQNLNHDAMYWYRQDPGQGLRLIYYSQIVNDFQKGDIAEGYSVSREKKESFPLTVTSAQKNPTAFYLCASRFSRNTEAFFGQGTRLTVV.

V and J are TRBV5-6 and TRBJ2-2; D gene uncertain. This CDR3 region has 17 residues. Trimming took 1 base from V and 3 from J, leaving 16 bases between them. Germline lookup yields CDR1 SGHDT and CDR2 YYEEEE. The CDR3 loop is CASSLYLGQQYTGELFF. The CDR3 bases are TGTGCCAGCAGCTTGTATCTAGGGCAACAGTACACCGGGGAGCTGTTTTTT.